The 14 T cell receptor beta chains below come from one sample, sequenced in a study of T cells in localized non-small cell lung cancer. Here immunoSEQ multiplex PCR was the method, and the copy in TCRdb shows in-frame clones only, minus some. This sample has 25,000 to 35,000 clones, with 70% to 90% found just once. The source was peripheral blood, collected before any cancer treatment. These receptors were taken from a female donor at least 60 years old with stage I lung adenocarcinoma.

The chain has TRBV5-1 and TRBJ2-3; 7 positions agree with TRBD1. The CDR3 runs to 14 residues. After removal of 4 bases from V and 2 bases from J, the junction contained 4 bases not matched to a gene. The germline V gene has CDR1 SGHRS and CDR2 YFSETQ. The chain's CDR3 is CASSAGGHTDTQYF. CDR3 nucleotide sequence: TGCGCCAGCAGCGCAGGGGGTCACACAGATACGCAGTATTTT.

This chain links TRBV6-5 with TRBJ2-5; 7 positions agree with TRBD1. Trimming cost V 4 bases and J 5 bases; bases outside gene matches: 10. Germline V CDR1 and CDR2: MNHEY, SVGAGI. The CDR3 runs to 15 residues. The CDR3 DNA sequence: TGTGCCAGCAGTTTGTTTCAGGGGGTATGGGAGACCCAGTACTTC. This translates into CASSLFQGVWETQYF.

The gene calls are TRBV6-1 and TRBJ1-4; TRBD1 might be the D (6 bases). Looked up from germline, CDR1 is MNHNS and CDR2 is SASEGT. V shed 6 bases and J shed 8 bases, with 16 bases lying between them. The CDR3 is made up of 14 amino acids. The CDR3 loop is CASSEGGHREKLFF. In DNA form, the CDR3 reads TGTGCCAGCAGCGAGGGGGGGCACAGGGAAAAACTGTTTTTT.

The V and J genes are TRBV7-8 and TRBJ2-7; D uncertain. V was clipped by 5 bases and J by 3 bases, with 8 bases between them. This CDR3 contains 12 residues. In germline, CDR1 is SGHVS, CDR2 FQNEAQ. CDR3: CASSLDNYEQYF. CDR3 coding DNA: TGTGCCAGCAGCCTCGACAACTACGAGCAGTACTTC. The full variable domain, rest sourced from reference TRBV7-8 and TRBJ2-7, is GAGVSQSPRYKVAKRGQDVALRCDPISGHVSLFWYQQALGQGPEFLTYFQNEAQLDKSGLPSDRFFAERPEGSVSTLKIQRTQQEDSAVYLCASSLDNYEQYFGPGTRLTVT.

V is TRBV9 and J is TRBJ2-5, with 10 nucleotides matching TRBD2. CDR1 is SGDLS, CDR2 YYNGEE, per germline. V lost 0 bases, J lost 1 base, and 6 bases stayed unmatched. The CDR3 is made up of 17 amino acids. The CDR3 DNA sequence: TGTGCCAGCAGCGTAGGGGCTAGCGGGAGCATCCAAGAGACCCAGTACTTC. Protein product: CASSVGASGSIQETQYF.

This rearrangement joins TRBV5-4 to TRBJ1-1, with 9 bases fitting TRBD1. With V trimmed by 1 base and J by 5 bases, 9 bases remained unmatched. This CDR3 is built from 16 residues. Looked up from germline, CDR1 is SGHNT and CDR2 is YYREEE (reference sequence). This CDR3 is CASSLRRGTGLTEAFF. CDR3 in DNA: TGTGCCAGCAGCTTGCGAAGGGGGACAGGGTTGACTGAAGCTTTCTTT.

Only a few counts were recorded for this clone. This chain uses TRBV4-3 with TRBJ2-1; perhaps D is TRBD1 or TRBD2 (5 bases each). Trimming took off 0 bases at V and 15 bases at J, with 21 bases between the two ends. CDR1 and CDR2 from the germline V gene are LGHNA and YSLEER. CDR3 length equals 15 residues. The CDR3 DNA is TGCGCCAGCAGCCAAGATTGGGGACCCATGCAAATTCGGTTCTTC. Its translation is CASSQDWGPMQIRFF.

The chain links TRBV9 to TRBJ2-7, with unresolved D. V lost 0 bases and J lost 6, with 10 bases in between. Germline assignment: CDR1 SGDLS and CDR2 YYNGEE. This CDR3 contains 13 residues. The CDR3 coding sequence is TGTGCCAGCAGCGTAGGTCAGTGGACCGAGCAGTACTTC. This translates into CASSVGQWTEQYF.

The chain is built from TRBV14 and TRBJ2-1, with 9 nucleotides matching TRBD2. J lost 7 bases, V lost 1 base, and 14 bases had no gene match. The germline CDR1 and CDR2 sequences are SGHDN and FVKESK. The CDR3 is 18 amino acids. In nucleotides, the CDR3 is TGTGCCAGCAGCCAAGGTTACCTTCTAGCGGGAAGTTTGAATGAGCAGTTCTTC. This gives the protein CASSQGYLLAGSLNEQFF. The whole variable domain, filled in from reference TRBV14 and TRBJ2-1, reads EAGVTQFPSHSVIEKGQTVTLRCDPISGHDNLYWYRRVMGKEIKFLLHFVKESKQDESGMPNNRFLAERTGGTYSTLKVQPAELEDSGVYFCASSQGYLLAGSLNEQFFGPGTRLTVL.

This chain uses TRBV15 with TRBJ1-5; no reliable D call. Deletions cut 1 base from V and 6 bases from J, with 7 bases between. Germline values: CDR1 LNHNV, CDR2 YYDKDF (reference sequence). The CDR3 is 13 residues long. CDR3 region: CATSRGGFQPQHF. The CDR3 DNA reads TGTGCCACCAGCAGAGGCGGGTTTCAGCCCCAGCATTTT.

This clone occurred a few times. This chain joins TRBV6-1 and TRBJ2-5, with unresolved D. CDR1 and CDR2 (germline): MNHNS, SASEGT. The length of the CDR3 is 14 residues. The ends were cut back, 5 bases at V and 5 bases at J, with 15 bases in the middle. The DNA of the CDR3 is TGTGCCAGCAGTCGACTGGGCGCGGAGGAGACCCAGTACTTC. This encodes CASSRLGAEETQYF.

CDR3 nucleotides: TGTGCCAGCAGCTTACGTACAGGGTGGAAAAGGGACGAGCAGTACTTC. Its protein is CASSLRTGWKRDEQYF. The rearrangement uses TRBV11-1 and TRBJ2-7, with a tentative D call TRBD1 (6 bases). The V end lost 2 bases, the J end lost 5 bases, and 19 bases lay between the germline ends. Germline CDR1 and CDR2: SGHAT and FQDESV (reference sequence). This CDR3 spans 16 amino acids.

The chain recombines TRBV28 with TRBJ2-3; D unresolved. The CDR3 is 12 amino acids. The V and J ends lost 6 bases and 11 bases respectively, with 15 bases between them. CDR1 is MDHEN and CDR2 is SYDVKM in the germline V gene. CDR3 amino acids: CASSQARWGQYF. The CDR3, as DNA: TGTGCCAGCAGCCAAGCCCGGTGGGGGCAGTATTTT.

The chain uses TRBV19 and TRBJ2-7; D is tentatively TRBD1 or TRBD2 (5 bases each). V was pared by 6 bases and J by 6 bases, with 15 bases between. The CDR3 contains 13 residues. Germline V gene sequence: CDR1 LNHDA, CDR2 SQIVND (reference sequence). The CDR3 nucleotides are TGTGCCAGTAGCGTAGGGACGGGTCGCGAGCAGTACTTC. Translating it yields CASSVGTGREQYF. Full variable domain (missing parts from reference TRBV19 and TRBJ2-7): DGGITQSPKYLFRKEGQNVTLSCEQNLNHDAMYWYRQDPGQGLRLIYYSQIVNDFQKGDIAEGYSVSREKKESFPLTVTSAQKNPTAFYLCASSVGTGREQYFGPGTRLTVT.